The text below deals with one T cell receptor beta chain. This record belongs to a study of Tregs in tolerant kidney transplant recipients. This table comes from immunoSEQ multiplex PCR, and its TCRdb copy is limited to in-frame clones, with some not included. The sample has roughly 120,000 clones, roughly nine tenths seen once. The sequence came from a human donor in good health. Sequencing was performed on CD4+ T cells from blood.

The CDR3 region has the DNA TGTGCCAGCACCCAAGAAAGGGAAACTTACAATGAGCAGTTCTTC. Translation gives CASTQERETYNEQFF. The chain couples TRBV2 to TRBJ2-1; no clear D. Germline lookup yields CDR1 SNHLY and CDR2 FYNNEI. This CDR3 contains 15 residues. With 7 bases removed from V and 4 bases from J, the gap between germline ends came to 17 bases.